The sequence of this TCR beta chain was determined in a study of metastatic and nonmetastatic thyroid tumors. To note about this clone: With a much larger clone just one base away, this may be a read error. Within the sample, other DNA sequences also encode this same CDR3.

The CDR3 runs 16 residues. The V gene's germline CDR1 is DFQATT and CDR2 SNEGSKA (reference sequence). The ends lost 0 bases at V and 3 bases at J; junction bases unmatched: 7. The entire patient cohort was treatment-naive prior to thyroid surgery. TCRdb redid the clone calls on the PCR reads using MiXCR. Of 70,000 or so clones listed, 14% are singletons. This TCR came from a male donor with papillary thyroid cancer or a benign thyroid nodule (not recorded which). Some clones in this sample may be carry-over from other donors' samples. The sample taken for sequencing was blood. The genes are TRBV20-1 and TRBJ2-7; 11 bases line up with TRBD2. The CDR3 DNA reads as TGCAGTGCTAGAGATAGCGGGGGGGGCAAGATCTACGAGCAGTACTTC. The encoded protein is CSARDSGGGKIYEQYF.